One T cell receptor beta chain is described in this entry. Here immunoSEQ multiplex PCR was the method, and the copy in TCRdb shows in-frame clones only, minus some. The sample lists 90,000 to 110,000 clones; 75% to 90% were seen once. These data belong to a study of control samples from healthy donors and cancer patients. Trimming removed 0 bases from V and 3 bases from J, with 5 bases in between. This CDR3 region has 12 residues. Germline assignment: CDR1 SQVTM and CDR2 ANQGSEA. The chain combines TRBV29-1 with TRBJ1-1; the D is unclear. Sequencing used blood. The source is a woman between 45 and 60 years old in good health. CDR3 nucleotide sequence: TGCAGCGTTGAAGATATCGACACTGAAGCTTTCTTT. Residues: CSVEDIDTEAFF.